This T cell receptor (beta chain) was obtained from a study of human T cells and chemical hapten exposure. Study results and limitations: Controls formed significantly fewer large CDR3 similarity clusters than expanded TCRs did.

Time point denoted: pre-sensitization, week 0. Regarding treatment: therapeutic diphenylcyclopropenone sensitization with weekly scalp DPC. Each patch test followed a blood draw. V lost 7 bases and J lost 3, with 10 bases in between. The CDR3 is 13 amino acids. To note about this clonotype: Its antigen is undetermined.

Individual cDNA molecules received unique molecular identifiers in the library. Original handling: Counts of TCRs in each sample centred on a median of 95,638 and extended from roughly 23,000 to 700,000. Each CDR3 protein gets one entry after TCRdb re-called the RACE reads with MiXCR. The V and J calls shown here were made by TCRdb, not taken from the authors' results. In the table there are 300,000 to 450,000 distinct CDR3 sequences, 4.5% to 5.5% of which are singletons. The TCR comes from a woman between 18 and 29 years old with alopecia areata. Some clones in this sample may be carry-over from other donors' samples. Sequences were derived from whole blood, sampled in connection with sensitization to the hapten diphenylcyclopropenone (DPC). The chain links TRBV12-3 or TRBV12-4 to TRBJ1-5; no firm D call. CDR3 nucleotides: TGTGCCAGCAAAAGGGAGCTCAATCAGCCCCAGCATTTT. It yields the protein CASKRELNQPQHF.